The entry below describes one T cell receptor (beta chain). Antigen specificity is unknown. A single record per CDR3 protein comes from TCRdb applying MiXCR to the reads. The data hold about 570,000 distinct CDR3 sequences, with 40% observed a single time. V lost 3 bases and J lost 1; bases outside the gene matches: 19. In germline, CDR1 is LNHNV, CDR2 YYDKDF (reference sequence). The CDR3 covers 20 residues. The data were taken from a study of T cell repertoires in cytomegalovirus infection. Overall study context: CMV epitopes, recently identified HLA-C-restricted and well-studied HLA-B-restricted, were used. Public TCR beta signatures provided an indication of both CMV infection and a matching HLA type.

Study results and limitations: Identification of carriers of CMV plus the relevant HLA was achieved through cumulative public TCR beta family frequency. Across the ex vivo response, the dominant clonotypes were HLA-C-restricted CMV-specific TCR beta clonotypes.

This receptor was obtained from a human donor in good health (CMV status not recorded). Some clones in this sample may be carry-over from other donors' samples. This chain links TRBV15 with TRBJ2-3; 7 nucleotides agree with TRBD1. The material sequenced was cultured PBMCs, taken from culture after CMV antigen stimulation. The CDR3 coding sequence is TGTGCCACCAGCAGCCCACAGGGGTTCGGGAATAGACGAGGCACAGATACGCAGTATTTT. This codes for CATSSPQGFGNRRGTDTQYF.